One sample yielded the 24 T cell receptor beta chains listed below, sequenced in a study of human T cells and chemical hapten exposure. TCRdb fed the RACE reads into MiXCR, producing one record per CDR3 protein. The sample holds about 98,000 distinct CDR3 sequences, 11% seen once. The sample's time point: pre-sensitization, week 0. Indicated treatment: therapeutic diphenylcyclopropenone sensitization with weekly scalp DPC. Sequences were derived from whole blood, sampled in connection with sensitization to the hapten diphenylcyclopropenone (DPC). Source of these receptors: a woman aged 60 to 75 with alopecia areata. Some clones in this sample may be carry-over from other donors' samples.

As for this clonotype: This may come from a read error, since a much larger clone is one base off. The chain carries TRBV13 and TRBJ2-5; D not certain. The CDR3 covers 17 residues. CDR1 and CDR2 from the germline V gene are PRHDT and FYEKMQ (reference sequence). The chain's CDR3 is CGSSLGVRVFRQETQYF. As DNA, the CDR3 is TGTGGCAGCAGCTTAGGTGTAAGGGTATTTCGCCAAGAGACCCAGTACTTC.

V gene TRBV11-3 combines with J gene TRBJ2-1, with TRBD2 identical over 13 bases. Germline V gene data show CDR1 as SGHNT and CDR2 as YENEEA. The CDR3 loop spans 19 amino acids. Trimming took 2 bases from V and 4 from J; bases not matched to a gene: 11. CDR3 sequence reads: CASSLSPLLTSGGYNEQFF. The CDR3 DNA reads TGTGCCAGCAGCTTATCCCCCCTCCTGACTAGCGGGGGGTACAATGAGCAGTTCTTC.

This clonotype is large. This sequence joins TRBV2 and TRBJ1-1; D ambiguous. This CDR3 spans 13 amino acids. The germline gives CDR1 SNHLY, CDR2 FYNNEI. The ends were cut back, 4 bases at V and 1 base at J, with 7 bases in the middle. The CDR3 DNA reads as TGTGCCAGCAGTGTATGGGGGAACACTGAAGCTTTCTTT. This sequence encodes CASSVWGNTEAFF. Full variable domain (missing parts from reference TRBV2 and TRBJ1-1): EPEVTQTPSHQVTQMGQEVILRCVPISNHLYFYWYRQILGQKVEFLVSFYNNEISEKSEIFDDQFSVERPDGSNFTLKIRSTKLEDSAMYFCASSVWGNTEAFFGQGTRLTVV.

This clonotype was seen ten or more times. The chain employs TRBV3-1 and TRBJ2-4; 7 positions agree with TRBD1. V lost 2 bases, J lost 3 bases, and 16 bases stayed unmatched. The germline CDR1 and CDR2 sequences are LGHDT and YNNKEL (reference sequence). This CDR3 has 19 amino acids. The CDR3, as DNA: TGTGCCAGCAGCCAATTCCCTCCACAGGGGAATATCAACAAAAACATTCAGTACTTC. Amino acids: CASSQFPPQGNINKNIQYF.

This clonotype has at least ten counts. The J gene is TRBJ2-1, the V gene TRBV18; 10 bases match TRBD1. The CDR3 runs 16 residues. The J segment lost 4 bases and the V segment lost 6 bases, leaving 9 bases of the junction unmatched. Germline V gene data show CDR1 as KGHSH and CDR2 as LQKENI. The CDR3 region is CASSPAGTGDYNEQFF. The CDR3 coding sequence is TGTGCCAGCTCGCCCGCCGGGACAGGGGATTACAATGAGCAGTTCTTC.

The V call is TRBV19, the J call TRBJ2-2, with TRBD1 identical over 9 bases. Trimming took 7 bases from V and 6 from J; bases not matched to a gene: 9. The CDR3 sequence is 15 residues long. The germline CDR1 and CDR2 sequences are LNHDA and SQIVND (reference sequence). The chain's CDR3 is CASTRRTGEAGELFF. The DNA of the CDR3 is TGTGCCAGTACCAGGCGGACAGGGGAGGCCGGGGAGCTGTTTTTT.

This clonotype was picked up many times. CDR3 amino acids: CSAGRQPSYNEQFF. Written as DNA, the CDR3 is TGCAGCGCCGGACGGCAACCCTCCTACAATGAGCAGTTCTTC. The rearrangement links TRBV29-1 to TRBJ2-1; D not resolved. The CDR3 runs to 14 residues. Trimming pared 7 bases from V and 0 bases from J, leaving 13 bases between. Germline loops: CDR1 SQVTM, CDR2 ANQGSEA.

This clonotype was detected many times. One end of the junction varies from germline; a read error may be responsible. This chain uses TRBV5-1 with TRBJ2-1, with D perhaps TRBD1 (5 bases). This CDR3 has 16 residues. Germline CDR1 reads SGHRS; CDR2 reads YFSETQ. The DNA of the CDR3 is TGCGCCAGCAGCTTGGCGACTGGACAACCCTACGATGAGCAGTTCTTC. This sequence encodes CASSLATGQPYDEQFF.

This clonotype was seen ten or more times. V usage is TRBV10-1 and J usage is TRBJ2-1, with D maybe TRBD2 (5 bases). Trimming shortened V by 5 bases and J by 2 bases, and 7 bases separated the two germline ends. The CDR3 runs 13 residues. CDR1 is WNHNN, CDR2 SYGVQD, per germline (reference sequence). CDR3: CASSSGTYNEQFF. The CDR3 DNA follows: TGCGCCAGCAGTTCGGGGACCTACAATGAGCAGTTCTTC.

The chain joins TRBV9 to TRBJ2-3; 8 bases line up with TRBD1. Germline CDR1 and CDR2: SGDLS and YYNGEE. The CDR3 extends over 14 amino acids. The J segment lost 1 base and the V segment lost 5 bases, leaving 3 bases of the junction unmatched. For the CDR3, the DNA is TGTGCCAGCAGACCAGGGGGCGGCACAGATACGCAGTATTTT. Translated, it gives CASRPGGGTDTQYF.

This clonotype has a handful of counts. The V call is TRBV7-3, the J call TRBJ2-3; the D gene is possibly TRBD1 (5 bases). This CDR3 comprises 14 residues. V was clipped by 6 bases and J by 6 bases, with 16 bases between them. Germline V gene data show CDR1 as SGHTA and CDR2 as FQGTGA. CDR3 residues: CASSPGRESDTQYF. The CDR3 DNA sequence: TGTGCCAGCAGTCCAGGCAGGGAATCGGATACGCAGTATTTT. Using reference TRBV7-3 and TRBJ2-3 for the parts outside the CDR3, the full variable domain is GAGVSQTPSNKVTEKGKYVELRCDPISGHTALYWYRQSLGQGPEFLIYFQGTGAADDSGLPNDRFFAVRPEGSVSTLKIQRTERGDSAVYLCASSPGRESDTQYFGPGTRLTVL.

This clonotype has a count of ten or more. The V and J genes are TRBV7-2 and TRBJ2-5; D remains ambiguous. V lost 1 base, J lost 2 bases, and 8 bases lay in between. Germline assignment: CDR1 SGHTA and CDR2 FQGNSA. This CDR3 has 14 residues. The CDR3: CASSLGARQETQYF. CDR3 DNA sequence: TGTGCCAGCAGCTTAGGGGCCAGGCAAGAGACCCAGTACTTC.

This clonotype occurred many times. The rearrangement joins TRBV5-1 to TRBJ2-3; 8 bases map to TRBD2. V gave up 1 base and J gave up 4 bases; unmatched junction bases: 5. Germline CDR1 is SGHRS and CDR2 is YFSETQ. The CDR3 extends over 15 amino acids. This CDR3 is CASSLTGGDSDTQYF. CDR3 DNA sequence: TGCGCCAGCAGCTTGACGGGGGGGGATTCAGATACGCAGTATTTT.

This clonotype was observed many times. CDR3 region: CASQVAGGGNEQFF. CDR3 in DNA: TGTGCCAGCCAGGTAGCGGGGGGTGGCAATGAGCAGTTCTTC. The genes are TRBV25-1 and TRBJ2-1; 10 bases line up with TRBD2. Trimming cost V 8 bases and J 6 bases; bases outside gene matches: 7. Germline CDR1 and CDR2: MGHDK and SYGVNS. The CDR3 extends over 14 amino acids.

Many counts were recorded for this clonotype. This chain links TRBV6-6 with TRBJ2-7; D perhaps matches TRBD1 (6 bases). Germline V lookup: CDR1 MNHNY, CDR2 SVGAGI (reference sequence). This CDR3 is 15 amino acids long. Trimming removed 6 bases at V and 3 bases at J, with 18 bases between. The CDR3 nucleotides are TGTGCCAGCAGCAGGGACACTTCCGAATACTACGAGCAGTACTTC. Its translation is CASSRDTSEYYEQYF.

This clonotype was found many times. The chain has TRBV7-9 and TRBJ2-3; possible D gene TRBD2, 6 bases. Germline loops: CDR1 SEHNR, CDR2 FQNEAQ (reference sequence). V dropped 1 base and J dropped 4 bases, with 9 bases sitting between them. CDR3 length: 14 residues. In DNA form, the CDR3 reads TGTGCCAGCAGCTTAGACGGGGGAGCAGATACGCAGTATTTT. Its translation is CASSLDGGADTQYF.

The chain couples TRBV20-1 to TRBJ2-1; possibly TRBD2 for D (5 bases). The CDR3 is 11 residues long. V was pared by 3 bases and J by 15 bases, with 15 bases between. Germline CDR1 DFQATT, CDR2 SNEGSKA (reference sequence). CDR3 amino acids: CSASTGSLVFF. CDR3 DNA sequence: TGCAGTGCTAGTACCGGGTCACTAGTGTTCTTC.

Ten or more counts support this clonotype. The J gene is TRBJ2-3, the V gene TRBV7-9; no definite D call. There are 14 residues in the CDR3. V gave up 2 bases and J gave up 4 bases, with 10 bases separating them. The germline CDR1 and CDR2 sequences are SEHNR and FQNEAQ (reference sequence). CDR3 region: CASSLSMVADTQYF. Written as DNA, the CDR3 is TGTGCCAGCAGCTTATCGATGGTGGCAGATACGCAGTATTTT.

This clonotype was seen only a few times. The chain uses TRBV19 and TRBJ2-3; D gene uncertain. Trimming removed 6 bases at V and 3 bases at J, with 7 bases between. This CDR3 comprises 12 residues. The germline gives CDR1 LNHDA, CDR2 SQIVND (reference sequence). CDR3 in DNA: TGTGCCAGTAGACAGCAGACAGATACGCAGTATTTT. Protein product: CASRQQTDTQYF.

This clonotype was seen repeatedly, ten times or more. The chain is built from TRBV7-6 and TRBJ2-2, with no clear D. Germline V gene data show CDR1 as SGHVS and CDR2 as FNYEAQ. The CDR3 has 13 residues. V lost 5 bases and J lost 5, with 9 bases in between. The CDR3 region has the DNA TGTGCCAGCAGCAACCAGCTTACCGGGGAGCTGTTTTTT. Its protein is CASSNQLTGELFF.

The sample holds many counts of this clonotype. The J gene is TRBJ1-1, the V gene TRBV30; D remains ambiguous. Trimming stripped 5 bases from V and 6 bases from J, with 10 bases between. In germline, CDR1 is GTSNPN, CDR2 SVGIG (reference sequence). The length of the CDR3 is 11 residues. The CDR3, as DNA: TGTGCCTGGGGGGAGAGCGCTGAAGCTTTCTTT. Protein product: CAWGESAEAFF.

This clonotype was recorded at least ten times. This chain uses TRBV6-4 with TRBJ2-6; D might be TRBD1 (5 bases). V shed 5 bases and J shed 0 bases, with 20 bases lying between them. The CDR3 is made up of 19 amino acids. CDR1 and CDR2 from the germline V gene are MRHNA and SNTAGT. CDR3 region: CASSRTHLTGFSGANVLTF. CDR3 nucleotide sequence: TGTGCCAGCAGTCGAACCCATCTCACAGGCTTCTCTGGGGCCAACGTCCTGACTTTC.

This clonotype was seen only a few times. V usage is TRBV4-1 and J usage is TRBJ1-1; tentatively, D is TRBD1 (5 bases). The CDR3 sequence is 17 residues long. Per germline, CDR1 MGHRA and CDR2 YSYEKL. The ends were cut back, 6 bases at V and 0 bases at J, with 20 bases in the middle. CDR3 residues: CASRPSSDRTMNTEAFF. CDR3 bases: TGCGCCAGCAGGCCGTCATCAGACAGAACCATGAACACTGAAGCTTTCTTT.

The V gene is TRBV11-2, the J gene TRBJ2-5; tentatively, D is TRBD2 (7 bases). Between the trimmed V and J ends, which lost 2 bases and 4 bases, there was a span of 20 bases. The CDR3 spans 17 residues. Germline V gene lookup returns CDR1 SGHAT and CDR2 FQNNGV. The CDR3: CASSLYRGRGAGETQYF. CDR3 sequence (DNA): TGTGCCAGCAGCTTATATCGGGGACGGGGGGCTGGAGAGACCCAGTACTTC.